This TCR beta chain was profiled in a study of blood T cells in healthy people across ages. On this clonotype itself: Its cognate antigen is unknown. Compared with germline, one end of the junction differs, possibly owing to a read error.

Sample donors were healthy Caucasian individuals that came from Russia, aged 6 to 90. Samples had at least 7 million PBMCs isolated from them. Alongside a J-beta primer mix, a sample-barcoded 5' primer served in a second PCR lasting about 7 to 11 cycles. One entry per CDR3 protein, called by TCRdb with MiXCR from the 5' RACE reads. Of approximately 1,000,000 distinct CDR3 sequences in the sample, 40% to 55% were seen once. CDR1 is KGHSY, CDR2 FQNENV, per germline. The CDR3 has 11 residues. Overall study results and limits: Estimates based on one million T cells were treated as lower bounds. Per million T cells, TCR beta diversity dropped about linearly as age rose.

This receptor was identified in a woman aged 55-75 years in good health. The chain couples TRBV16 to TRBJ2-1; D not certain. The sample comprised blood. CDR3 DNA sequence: TGTGCCGGCAGTCCCGAGTATGAGCAGTTCTTC. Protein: CAGSPEYEQFF.